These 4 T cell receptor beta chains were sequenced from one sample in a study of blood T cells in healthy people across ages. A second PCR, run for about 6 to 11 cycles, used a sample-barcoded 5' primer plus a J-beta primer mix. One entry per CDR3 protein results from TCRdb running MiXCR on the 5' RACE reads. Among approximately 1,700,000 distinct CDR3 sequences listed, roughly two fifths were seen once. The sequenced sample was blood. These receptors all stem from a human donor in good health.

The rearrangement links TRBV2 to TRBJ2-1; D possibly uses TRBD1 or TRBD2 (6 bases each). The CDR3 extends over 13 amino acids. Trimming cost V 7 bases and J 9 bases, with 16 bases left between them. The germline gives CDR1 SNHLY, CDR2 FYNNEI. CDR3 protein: CASTGGRGGEQFF. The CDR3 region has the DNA TGTGCCAGCACTGGGGGGCGCGGAGGTGAGCAGTTCTTC.

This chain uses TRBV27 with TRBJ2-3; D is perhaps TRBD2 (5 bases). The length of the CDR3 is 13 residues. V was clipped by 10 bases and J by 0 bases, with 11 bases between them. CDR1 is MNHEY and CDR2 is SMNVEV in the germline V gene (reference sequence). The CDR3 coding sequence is TGTGCCACCGCCCGAGGGAGCACAGATACGCAGTATTTT. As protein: CATARGSTDTQYF.

The CDR3 DNA follows: TGTGCCAGCAGTTTAATGGGGACAGGGGGGAATTCACCCCTCCACTTT. This translates into CASSLMGTGGNSPLHF. V usage is TRBV12-3 or TRBV12-4 and J usage is TRBJ1-6; TRBD1 matches at 11 bases. J gave up 7 bases and V 2 bases, and 4 bases lay outside the gene matches. This CDR3 has 16 amino acids.

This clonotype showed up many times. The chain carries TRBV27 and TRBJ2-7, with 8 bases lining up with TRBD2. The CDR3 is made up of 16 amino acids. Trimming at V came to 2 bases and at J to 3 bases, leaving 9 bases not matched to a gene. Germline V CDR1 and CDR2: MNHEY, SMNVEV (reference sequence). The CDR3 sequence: CASSLTIAGLRYEQYF. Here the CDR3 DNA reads TGTGCCAGCAGTTTAACCATAGCGGGGCTACGCTACGAGCAGTACTTC.